Listed below are T cell receptor beta chains from one sample, sequenced in a study of blood T cell repertoires in COVID-19. The table came from immunoSEQ multiplex PCR; TCRdb's copy has only in-frame clones and leaves some out. The table has 150,000 or so clones, 86% seen once. Sequenced sample: peripheral blood. The receptors come from a woman aged 55 to 70 with acute or convalescent COVID-19. CDR3s include the opening cysteine and the closing phenylalanine or tryptophan. D genes are given only for firm matches. A row's size may be missing; if present it is once, few, many or a size class.

clone size: -; V gene: TRBV28; D gene: -; J gene: TRBJ1-2; CDR3 protein: CASSFGAPGRNGYTF; CDR3 DNA: TGTGCCAGCAGTTTTGGGGCCCCTGGCAGGAATGGCTACACCTTC
clone size: -; V gene: TRBV27; D gene: TRBD1; J gene: TRBJ2-2; CDR3 protein: CASRRPGQGAGELFF; CDR3 DNA: TGTGCCAGCAGAAGACCGGGACAGGGGGCCGGGGAGCTGTTTTTT
clone size: once; V gene: TRBV5-1; D gene: -; J gene: TRBJ2-1; CDR3 protein: CASSLSRGNEQFF; CDR3 DNA: TGCGCCAGCAGCTTGAGTAGGGGGAATGAGCAGTTCTTC
clone size: -; V gene: TRBV5-8; D gene: TRBD1; J gene: TRBJ1-1; CDR3 protein: CASSLDGQGGTEAFF; CDR3 DNA: TGTGCCAGCAGCTTGGATGGACAGGGGGGCACTGAAGCTTTCTTT
clone size: -; V gene: TRBV9; D gene: -; J gene: TRBJ2-3; CDR3 protein: CASSPEGRGAFTDTQYF; CDR3 DNA: TGTGCCAGCAGCCCCGAGGGACGGGGGGCCTTCACAGATACGCAGTATTTT
clone size: once; V gene: TRBV11-3; D gene: -; J gene: TRBJ2-7; CDR3 protein: CASSLTGRNYEQYF; CDR3 DNA: TGTGCCAGCAGCCTTACAGGGCGTAACTACGAGCAGTACTTC
clone size: -; V gene: TRBV27; D gene: -; J gene: TRBJ1-1; CDR3 protein: CASSSTGYTEAFF; CDR3 DNA: TGTGCCAGCAGTTCAACAGGCTACACTGAAGCTTTCTTT
clone size: -; V gene: TRBV2; D gene: TRBD2; J gene: TRBJ2-1; CDR3 protein: CASKSRGDKYDEQFF; CDR3 DNA: TGTGCCAGCAAGTCCCGGGGGGATAAATACGATGAGCAGTTCTTC
clone size: -; V gene: TRBV28; D gene: TRBD1; J gene: TRBJ2-1; CDR3 protein: CASSFLSSMTGGKNEQFF; CDR3 DNA: TGTGCCAGCAGTTTCCTAAGTTCAATGACAGGGGGTAAGAATGAGCAGTTCTTC
clone size: -; V gene: TRBV7-2; D gene: -; J gene: TRBJ1-5; CDR3 protein: CASSPEGSNQPQHF; CDR3 DNA: TGTGCCAGCAGCCCGGAGGGAAGCAATCAGCCCCAGCATTTT
clone size: -; V gene: TRBV6-5; D gene: TRBD1; J gene: TRBJ1-1; CDR3 protein: CASSLDRVNTEAFF; CDR3 DNA: TGTGCCAGCAGTTTGGACAGGGTGAACACTGAAGCTTTCTTT
clone size: -; V gene: TRBV29-1; D gene: -; J gene: TRBJ1-2; CDR3 protein: CSVGQITIGYGYTF; CDR3 DNA: TGCAGCGTCGGACAGATTACCATCGGCTATGGCTACACCTTC
clone size: -; V gene: TRBV9; D gene: -; J gene: TRBJ2-5; CDR3 protein: CASSASPGETQYF; CDR3 DNA: TGTGCCAGCAGTGCCAGCCCCGGGGAGACCCAGTACTTC
clone size: -; V gene: TRBV19; D gene: -; J gene: TRBJ2-3; CDR3 protein: CASSMGPDTQYF; CDR3 DNA: TGTGCCAGTAGTATGGGCCCAGATACGCAGTATTTT
clone size: few; V gene: TRBV5-4; D gene: TRBD1; J gene: TRBJ1-2; CDR3 protein: CASSPTGSGYGYTF; CDR3 DNA: TGTGCCAGCAGCCCGACAGGGAGTGGCTATGGCTACACCTTC
clone size: -; V gene: TRBV5-6; D gene: TRBD1; J gene: TRBJ2-7; CDR3 protein: CASSLGQGAFYEQYF; CDR3 DNA: TGTGCCAGCAGCTTGGGACAGGGGGCCTTCTACGAGCAGTACTTC
clone size: -; V gene: TRBV24-1; D gene: TRBD2; J gene: TRBJ2-1; CDR3 protein: CATMMGGVNNEQFF; CDR3 DNA: TGTGCCACCATGATGGGGGGGGTTAACAATGAGCAGTTCTTC